This T cell receptor (beta chain) comes out of a study of shared clonotypes between healthy human individuals. Germline values: CDR1 MGHDK, CDR2 SYGVNS. The CDR3 spans 15 residues. Trimming cost V 3 bases and J 5 bases, with 16 bases left between them. Remarks on this clone: What it binds is unknown.

Notes on the study in general: The sole specimen, blood, was sampled, and tissue repertoires likely differ.

This table comes from immunoSEQ multiplex PCR, and its TCRdb copy is limited to in-frame clones, with some not included. Here the sample spans more than 1.2 million clones, 98% being singletons. The receptor was isolated from a young man in good health. The sample was naive CD4+ T cells sorted from blood. Subset described: CD45RA+ positively selected. The chain recombines TRBV25-1 with TRBJ2-5; D is undetermined. CDR3 sequence: CASSDVATHEETQYF. CDR3 in DNA: TGTGCCAGCAGTGATGTCGCAACGCACGAGGAGACCCAGTACTTC.